The 7 T cell receptor beta chains reported below all come from one sample, sequenced in a study of T cell responses to AZD1222 COVID-19 vaccine. The repertoire was sequenced with immunoSEQ multiplex PCR; TCRdb's copy has only in-frame clones and lacks some. The table records about 60,000 clones, 60% to 85% of them present only once. The sequencing here drew on peripheral blood, taken 28 days after the second AZD1222 dose. The receptor source for this set is an adult who received the AZD1222 COVID-19 vaccine.

CDR3 sequence reads: CASSYSNLGTLFF. Here the CDR3 DNA reads TGTGCCAGCAGTTACTCGAATCTGGGAACACTGTTTTTT. The rearrangement links TRBV6-5 to TRBJ1-4; no reliable D call. Trimming removed 0 bases at V and 13 bases at J, with 12 bases between. The CDR3 covers 13 residues. CDR1 MNHEY and CDR2 SVGAGI come from the germline V gene.

CDR3 sequence (DNA): TGTGCCACCCAGCGGACCAACACAGATACGCAGTATTTT. Its translation: CATQRTNTDTQYF. The genes are TRBV6-5 and TRBJ2-3; a weak D match, TRBD2 (5 bases). V was trimmed by 10 bases and J by 2 bases, leaving 13 bases between them. The CDR3 extends over 13 amino acids. Germline V gives CDR1 MNHEY, CDR2 SVGAGI.

In this sample, this clone turned up once. This CDR3 reads CASSGRAGRTEAFF. The CDR3 DNA sequence: TGTGCCAGTAGTGGCCGGGCGGGGAGGACTGAAGCTTTCTTT. The chain couples TRBV19 to TRBJ1-1, with no clear D. V was cut by 5 bases and J by 5 bases, with 15 bases left in between. Per germline, CDR1 LNHDA and CDR2 SQIVND (reference sequence). The CDR3 loop spans 14 amino acids.

J is TRBJ2-1 and V is TRBV7-2; no clear D. Germline V gives CDR1 SGHTA, CDR2 FQGNSA. This CDR3 spans 12 amino acids. Trimming pared 3 bases from V and 9 bases from J, leaving 9 bases between. The CDR3 sequence: CASSLTAGEQFF. CDR3 coding DNA: TGTGCCAGCAGCTTGACTGCCGGTGAGCAGTTCTTC.

Only a few counts were recorded for this clone. The chain joins TRBV9 to TRBJ2-2, with D maybe TRBD2 (5 bases). V shed 0 bases and J shed 3 bases, with 9 bases lying between them. The CDR3 consists of 15 residues. Germline CDR1 is SGDLS and CDR2 is YYNGEE. This CDR3 reads CASSVGVRDTGELFF. The DNA for the CDR3 is TGTGCCAGCAGCGTAGGAGTGCGGGACACCGGGGAGCTGTTTTTT.

This chain uses TRBV27 with TRBJ2-2, with 11 positions matching TRBD2. The V and J ends lost 4 bases and 2 bases, in that order; junction bases with no gene match: 6. Germline V gene sequence: CDR1 MNHEY, CDR2 SMNVEV (reference sequence). The CDR3 runs to 17 residues. The CDR3 here is CASSSTTSGGNTGELFF. CDR3 in DNA: TGTGCCAGCAGTTCGACTACTAGCGGGGGCAACACCGGGGAGCTGTTTTTT.

CDR3 amino acids: CASSIQSGGELFF. The CDR3 DNA is TGTGCCAGTAGTATTCAATCCGGCGGGGAGCTGTTTTTT. V and J are TRBV19 and TRBJ2-2; D ambiguous. This CDR3 has 13 amino acids. With 3 bases removed from V and 7 bases from J, the gap between germline ends came to 9 bases. CDR1 is LNHDA and CDR2 is SQIVND in the germline V gene (reference sequence).